The next 11 T cell receptor beta chains were all read from a single sample in a study of blood T cell repertoires in COVID-19. Clones were read by immunoSEQ multiplex PCR, and TCRdb kept only the in-frame ones, dropping some. This sample has about 190,000 clones; 80% to 85% occur once, and the top ten carry around 21%. The sequenced sample was peripheral blood. The receptors stem from a human donor in a cohort sampled during active COVID-19.

The chain combines TRBV20-1 with TRBJ1-2; no clear D. The V end was cut by 6 bases, the J end by 5 bases, with 10 bases between. Germline assignment: CDR1 DFQATT and CDR2 SNEGSKA (reference sequence). This CDR3 region has 11 residues. The CDR3 loop is CSADPRYGYTF. The CDR3 nucleotides are TGCAGTGCCGACCCGCGGTATGGCTACACCTTC.

The genes are TRBV15 and TRBJ2-2; a possible D gene is TRBD1 (6 bases). The CDR3 spans 14 residues. Germline CDR1 reads LNHNV; CDR2 reads YYDKDF (reference sequence). The V gene lost 0 bases and the J gene lost 5 bases, with 7 bases spanning the gap. Here the CDR3 DNA reads TGTGCCACCAGCAGAGATACAGGGACCGGGGAGCTGTTTTTT. This sequence encodes CATSRDTGTGELFF.

V and J are TRBV11-2 and TRBJ2-2, with 12 bases that match TRBD1. Germline trimming cut 1 base from V and 6 bases from J; bases unmatched to any gene: 3. Germline CDR1 is SGHAT and CDR2 is FQNNGV. The length of the CDR3 is 16 residues. The CDR3 DNA is TGTGCCAGCAGCTTAGTGGGACAGGGGGCGGCCGGGGAGCTGTTTTTT. Its protein product is CASSLVGQGAAGELFF.

The count of this clone is one. V gene TRBV6-6 combines with J gene TRBJ2-1; 7 bases are a match to TRBD2. The CDR3 is 14 amino acids. V trimming: 6 bases; J trimming: 2 bases; junction bases outside the gene matches: 4. From germline, CDR1 is MNHNY and CDR2 SVGAGI (reference sequence). The CDR3 DNA reads as TGTGCCAGCAGCCTCAGCGGGACCTACAATGAGCAGTTCTTC. Translating gives CASSLSGTYNEQFF.

This clone was recorded once. J is TRBJ2-2 and V is TRBV7-6, with 9 bases fitting TRBD2. J was trimmed by 8 bases and V by 5 bases; bases with no gene match: 15. CDR1 SGHVS and CDR2 FNYEAQ come from the germline V gene. This CDR3 is built from 17 residues. The CDR3 nucleotides read TGTGCCAGCAGCCAGAAGCCGCTGTTGCGGGGGGGAGGGGAGCTGTTTTTT. Protein product: CASSQKPLLRGGGELFF.

The CDR3 DNA sequence: TGCGCCAGCAGTGAGCACAACGACAGGGGCTCCTACGAGCAGTACTTC. This codes for CASSEHNDRGSYEQYF. This chain links TRBV10-1 with TRBJ2-7, with 8 bases fitting TRBD1. V trimming: 2 bases; J trimming: 0 bases; junction bases outside the gene matches: 6. There are 16 residues in the CDR3. Germline lookup yields CDR1 WNHNN and CDR2 SYGVQD (reference sequence).

The gene calls are TRBV27 and TRBJ2-1, with D perhaps matching TRBD1 (6 bases). The V gene lost 2 bases and the J gene lost 8 bases, with 22 bases spanning the gap. CDR3 length: 17 amino acids. From germline, CDR1 is MNHEY and CDR2 SMNVEV (reference sequence). The CDR3 sequence: CASSLRGSGFMFHEQFF. CDR3 nucleotides: TGTGCCAGCAGTTTAAGGGGGTCGGGTTTTATGTTTCATGAGCAGTTCTTC.

This clone appeared a single time. The chain joins TRBV27 to TRBJ2-1; 9 bases fit TRBD2. The germline gives CDR1 MNHEY, CDR2 SMNVEV (reference sequence). This CDR3 has 14 amino acids. The ends lost 5 bases at V and 10 bases at J; junction bases unmatched: 9. The CDR3 coding sequence is TGTGCCAGCAGTATAGAGCGGGGGGCCCGGGAGCAGTTCTTC. Translating gives CASSIERGAREQFF.

The chain couples TRBV12-3 or TRBV12-4 to TRBJ1-2; a weak D match, TRBD1 (6 bases). V was shortened by 2 bases and J by 10 bases, with 8 bases between the two germline ends. The CDR3 consists of 11 residues. CDR3 residues: CASSLYRAYTF. CDR3 DNA: TGTGCCAGCAGTTTATACAGGGCCTACACCTTC.

The rearrangement links TRBV28 to TRBJ2-3, with D maybe TRBD2 (5 bases). Germline CDR1 reads MDHEN; CDR2 reads SYDVKM. This CDR3 has 12 residues. V was cut by 8 bases and J by 8 bases, with 14 bases left in between. CDR3 residues: CASRTSSGTQYF. CDR3 in DNA: TGTGCCAGCCGGACTTCTTCAGGTACGCAGTATTTT.

The chain couples TRBV7-9 to TRBJ2-6; possible D gene TRBD1, 5 bases. CDR1 SEHNR and CDR2 FQNEAQ come from the germline V gene (reference sequence). Trimming took off 5 bases at V and 4 bases at J, with 21 bases between the two ends. The CDR3 has 18 amino acids. The CDR3 region has the DNA TGTGCCAGCAGCCCCACCTGGGGCGGACACGCGGGGGCCAACGTCCTGACTTTC. Protein: CASSPTWGGHAGANVLTF.